The 22 T cell receptor beta chains below were found in one sample sequenced in a study of cytomegalovirus exposure and HLA in healthy donors. Produced via immunoSEQ multiplex PCR; TCRdb's table is partial and in-frame only. The sample carries approximately 200,000 clones, 88% recorded once. Sequencing was performed on PBMCs. The receptors were sampled from a young woman in good health and CMV-seronegative.

The chain has TRBV27 and TRBJ1-2, with 10 bases fitting TRBD1. V was clipped by 4 bases and J by 7 bases; unmatched bases: 9. Germline lookup yields CDR1 MNHEY and CDR2 SMNVEV (reference sequence). This CDR3 spans 15 amino acids. The CDR3 bases are TGTGCCAGCAGTTCCTCGACAGGGGGCCTGGGTGGCTACACCTTC. Protein sequence: CASSSSTGGLGGYTF.

This clone was recorded once. The chain joins TRBV28 to TRBJ2-1; possibly TRBD1 for D (6 bases). Trimming took 6 bases from V and 4 from J, leaving 22 bases between them. Germline V gene lookup returns CDR1 MDHEN and CDR2 SYDVKM. The CDR3 consists of 17 residues. For the CDR3, the DNA is TGTGCCAGCAGGACTCCCAGACAGGAACGGTTTTACAATGAGCAGTTCTTC. Translated, it gives CASRTPRQERFYNEQFF.

The V gene is TRBV2, the J gene TRBJ2-1, with D possibly matching TRBD2 (6 bases). Germline values: CDR1 SNHLY, CDR2 FYNNEI. Trimming shortened V by 8 bases and J by 1 base, and 15 bases separated the two germline ends. The CDR3 is made up of 15 amino acids. The CDR3 loop reads CASFLSGISYNEQFF. CDR3 DNA: TGTGCCAGCTTCCTTAGCGGAATATCCTACAATGAGCAGTTCTTC.

The chain has TRBV7-6 and TRBJ2-3; 10 bases match TRBD2. In germline, CDR1 is SGHVS, CDR2 FNYEAQ. The CDR3 has 22 amino acids. Losses at the gene ends were 5 bases for V and 1 base for J; bases not matched to a gene: 24. CDR3 DNA sequence: TGTGCCAGCAGCCGACACAAGGACCCGCTAGCGGGAGTGGGTCGGGGCACAGATACGCAGTATTTT. Amino acids: CASSRHKDPLAGVGRGTDTQYF.

The chain's CDR3 is CASSESGREETQYF. CDR3 in DNA: TGTGCCAGCAGCGAGAGCGGGAGGGAAGAGACCCAGTACTTC. This chain links TRBV9 with TRBJ2-5, with 10 bases fitting TRBD2. Germline CDR1 is SGDLS and CDR2 is YYNGEE. Trimming took 3 bases from V and 3 from J; bases not matched to a gene: 2. The CDR3 length is 14 residues. Full variable domain (missing parts from reference TRBV9 and TRBJ2-5): DSGVTQTPKHLITATGQRVTLRCSPRSGDLSVYWYQQSLDQGLQFLIQYYNGEERAKGNILERFSAQQFPDLHSELNLSSLELGDSALYFCASSESGREETQYFGPGTRLLVL.

The chain recombines TRBV19 with TRBJ2-5; TRBD1 aligns across 8 bases. J was trimmed by 4 bases and V by 6 bases; bases with no gene match: 10. Per the germline V gene, CDR1 is LNHDA and CDR2 is SQIVND (reference sequence). CDR3 size: 15 residues. The CDR3 nucleotides are TGTGCCAGTAGCAGGGGGCAAAGGGACCGAGAGACCCAGTACTTC. The encoded protein is CASSRGQRDRETQYF.

The CDR3 region is CASSQTLAGEGTEAFF. The CDR3 DNA follows: TGCGCCAGCAGCCAGACCTTGGCAGGGGAAGGAACTGAAGCTTTCTTT. This chain uses TRBV4-3 with TRBJ1-1; TRBD1 is a possible D gene (6 bases). Germline CDR1 is LGHNA and CDR2 is YSLEER. There are 16 residues in the CDR3. The germline V and J ends were trimmed by 3 bases and 5 bases, with 19 bases remaining between them.

The V and J genes are TRBV10-2 and TRBJ1-3; 10 bases fit TRBD1. V lost 10 bases and J lost 7; bases outside the gene matches: 7. The CDR3 loop spans 13 amino acids. Looked up from germline, CDR1 is WSHSY and CDR2 is SAAADI. CDR3 residues: CATTPGQGNTIYF. CDR3 DNA: TGCGCCACAACCCCGGGACAGGGGAACACCATATATTTT.

The chain is built from TRBV4-1 and TRBJ2-6; TRBD1 is a possible D gene (6 bases). This CDR3 has 17 amino acids. V was cut by 0 bases and J by 7 bases, with 16 bases left in between. Germline V gene lookup returns CDR1 MGHRA and CDR2 YSYEKL. CDR3 nucleotides: TGCGCCAGCAGCCAAGAGGTTGACAGGTTTAGAGCCAACGTCCTGACTTTC. Encoded protein: CASSQEVDRFRANVLTF.

This chain connects TRBV4-1 to TRBJ1-1; 11 nucleotides line up with TRBD1. CDR1 is MGHRA and CDR2 is YSYEKL in the germline V gene. The V and J ends lost 0 bases and 2 bases, in that order; junction bases with no gene match: 14. CDR3 length equals 20 residues. The CDR3 is CASSQDSHGQGAMENTEAFF. CDR3 DNA: TGCGCCAGCAGCCAAGATTCGCACGGACAGGGGGCAATGGAAAACACTGAAGCTTTCTTT.

This chain uses TRBV5-6 with TRBJ2-7; 8 bases map to TRBD2. Germline loops: CDR1 SGHDT, CDR2 YYEEEE. With 0 bases clipped from V and 6 bases from J, the junction kept 11 bases outside the gene matches. There are 16 residues in the CDR3. This CDR3 reads CASSLANERERSEQYF. In DNA, the CDR3 is TGTGCCAGCAGCTTGGCCAACGAGCGGGAGAGGAGCGAGCAGTACTTC.

V and J are TRBV9 and TRBJ2-7; a weak D match, TRBD2 (6 bases). The CDR3 runs to 17 residues. V lost 4 bases, J lost 4 bases, and 24 bases lay in between. In germline, CDR1 is SGDLS, CDR2 YYNGEE. CDR3 sequence: CASSPLPRTSRSYEQYF. The CDR3 DNA follows: TGTGCCAGCAGCCCTTTACCCCGTACTAGCAGGAGTTACGAGCAGTACTTC.

The V call is TRBV5-5, the J call TRBJ1-2, with D maybe TRBD1 (5 bases). Trimming removed 0 bases at V and 7 bases at J, with 10 bases between. Per the germline V gene, CDR1 is SGHKS and CDR2 is YYEKEE (reference sequence). The CDR3 is 13 amino acids. CDR3 bases: TGTGCCAGCAGCTTGGACAGGTACTCTGGCTACACCTTC. It is translated as CASSLDRYSGYTF.

This rearrangement joins TRBV9 to TRBJ2-2, with D uncertain. The CDR3 covers 13 residues. Trimming removed 0 bases from V and 7 bases from J, with 7 bases in between. Germline V gene data show CDR1 as SGDLS and CDR2 as YYNGEE. In DNA, the CDR3 is TGTGCCAGCAGCGTAGCTACGGTCGGGGAGCTGTTTTTT. Translated: CASSVATVGELFF.

The genes are TRBV29-1 and TRBJ2-5; TRBD1 aligns across 11 bases. Trimming removed 5 bases from V and 1 base from J; junction bases left unmatched: 6. This CDR3 is built from 15 residues. CDR1 and CDR2 from the germline V gene are SQVTM and ANQGSEA. The CDR3 is CSVTTGTGGQETQYF. In DNA form, the CDR3 reads TGCAGCGTTACGACCGGGACAGGGGGCCAAGAGACCCAGTACTTC.

This clone was seen only once. The V call is TRBV4-3, the J call TRBJ2-7, with 10 bases lining up with TRBD2. CDR1 LGHNA and CDR2 YSLEER come from the germline V gene. The CDR3 totals 16 residues. After removal of 2 bases from V and 6 bases from J, the junction contained 10 bases not matched to a gene. CDR3 DNA sequence: TGCGCCAGCAGCCAATTAGGAGCGGGAGGGCCTGGCGAGCAGTACTTC. This gives the protein CASSQLGAGGPGEQYF.

This clone has more than one count but fewer than ten. The chain recombines TRBV28 with TRBJ1-2; no reliable D call. The V gene lost 6 bases and the J gene lost 5 bases, with 13 bases spanning the gap. This CDR3 spans 13 amino acids. Germline assignment: CDR1 MDHEN and CDR2 SYDVKM. The CDR3: CASSTPGYYGYTF. CDR3 in DNA: TGTGCCAGCAGCACTCCGGGTTATTATGGCTACACCTTC.

The chain joins TRBV28 to TRBJ2-7, with 8 bases matching TRBD1. Germline values: CDR1 MDHEN, CDR2 SYDVKM. V trimming: 1 base; J trimming: 0 bases; junction bases outside the gene matches: 14. The CDR3 consists of 19 residues. The chain's CDR3 is CASSLSGQGGGTFSYEQYF. The CDR3 region has the DNA TGTGCCAGCAGTTTATCCGGACAGGGAGGCGGGACTTTCTCCTACGAGCAGTACTTC.

In this sample, this clone turned up a few times. This chain joins TRBV30 and TRBJ1-2; D is unresolved. CDR3 length equals 16 residues. Trimming cost V 2 bases and J 8 bases, with 24 bases left between them. CDR1 and CDR2 (germline): GTSNPN, SVGIG (reference sequence). The chain's CDR3 is CAWSRGRASMGLGYTF. CDR3 nucleotides: TGTGCCTGGAGTCGGGGTCGAGCTTCTATGGGGTTAGGCTACACCTTC.

This clone has a single count. This chain joins TRBV4-3 and TRBJ1-4; possibly TRBD1 for D (5 bases). Per germline, CDR1 LGHNA and CDR2 YSLEER. Trimming took off 0 bases at V and 4 bases at J, with 9 bases between the two ends. CDR3 length equals 15 residues. The CDR3 sequence: CASSQEWGVNEKLFF. CDR3 nucleotides: TGCGCCAGCAGCCAAGAGTGGGGGGTTAATGAAAAACTGTTTTTT.

The CDR3 loop reads CASSFTFPGTGGEQYF. CDR3 DNA sequence: TGTGCCAGCAGCTTTACATTTCCCGGGACAGGTGGCGAGCAGTACTTC. The V call is TRBV7-2, the J call TRBJ2-7; 8 positions match TRBD1. Trimming removed 3 bases from V and 6 bases from J; junction bases left unmatched: 13. The CDR3 consists of 16 residues. The germline gives CDR1 SGHTA, CDR2 FQGNSA.

The J gene is TRBJ1-5, the V gene TRBV6-5, with D perhaps TRBD1 (5 bases). The CDR3 sequence is 13 residues long. V gave up 6 bases and J gave up 1 base, with 7 bases separating them. The germline V gene has CDR1 MNHEY and CDR2 SVGAGI. The CDR3 loop is CASRRDSNQPQHF. CDR3 bases: TGTGCCAGCAGGCGGGACAGCAATCAGCCCCAGCATTTT.